This T cell receptor (beta chain) was found in a study of cytomegalovirus exposure and HLA in healthy donors. Primers: 60 Vbeta forward and 13 Jbeta reverse. Data came from immunoSEQ multiplex PCR; TCRdb stores just in-frame clones and leaves some out. This table has 150,000 to 200,000 clones, roughly four fifths appearing once. Between the trimmed V and J ends, which lost 1 base and 3 bases, there was a span of 7 bases. The germline CDR1 and CDR2 sequences are LNHDA and SQIVND (reference sequence). There are 13 residues in the CDR3. Concerning this clone: Its target is unknown.

Findings and caveats of the study: An ancestry cluster, one associated with Asian ancestry, reportedly showed fewer N-insertions than the approximately 670-donor mean in a later analysis.

The chain couples TRBV19 to TRBJ2-7; D is unclear. Specimen: PBMCs. The TCR sequence derives from a man aged 50 to 60 in good health and CMV-seropositive. CDR3 amino acids: CASSIGHFYEQYF. For the CDR3, the DNA is TGTGCCAGTAGTATAGGACACTTCTACGAGCAGTACTTC.